The T cell receptor beta chain under discussion was sequenced for a study of T cell responses to AZD1222 COVID-19 vaccine. Findings and caveats of the study: Targeting of unmutated variant regions was reportedly seen in nearly half of spike-specific TCRs.

Germline V lookup: CDR1 SQVTM, CDR2 ANQGSEA. Trimming pared 5 bases from V and 0 bases from J, leaving 7 bases between. The CDR3 length is 12 residues. Generated by immunoSEQ multiplex PCR, the TCRdb table keeps only in-frame clones and is missing some. The data show more than 95,000 clones, with approximately 92% seen just once and 1.1% held by the top ten. About this clone: Its specificity is not known.

The sequencing used peripheral blood, collected on day 0 of AZD1222 vaccination. This receptor was identified in an adult in good health. This chain joins TRBV29-1 and TRBJ1-2; no clear D gene. In nucleotides, the CDR3 is TGCAGCGTTTTAGAAACTAACTATGGCTACACCTTC. This translates into CSVLETNYGYTF.